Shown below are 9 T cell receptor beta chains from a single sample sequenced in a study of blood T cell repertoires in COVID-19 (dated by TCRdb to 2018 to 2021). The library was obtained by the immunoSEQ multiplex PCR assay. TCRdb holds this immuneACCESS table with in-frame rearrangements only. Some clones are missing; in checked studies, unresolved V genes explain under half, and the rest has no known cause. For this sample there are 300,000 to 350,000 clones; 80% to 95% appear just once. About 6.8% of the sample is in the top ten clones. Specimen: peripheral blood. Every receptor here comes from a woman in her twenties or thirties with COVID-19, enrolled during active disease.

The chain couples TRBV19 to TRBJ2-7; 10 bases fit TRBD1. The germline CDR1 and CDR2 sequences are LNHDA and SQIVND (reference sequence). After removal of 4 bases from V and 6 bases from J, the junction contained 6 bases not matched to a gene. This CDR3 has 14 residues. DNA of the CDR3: TGTGCCAGTAGTACCGGGACAGGGGATGTCGAGCAGTACTTC. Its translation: CASSTGTGDVEQYF. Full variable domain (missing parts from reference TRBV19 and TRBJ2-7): DGGITQSPKYLFRKEGQNVTLSCEQNLNHDAMYWYRQDPGQGLRLIYYSQIVNDFQKGDIAEGYSVSREKKESFPLTVTSAQKNPTAFYLCASSTGTGDVEQYFGPGTRLTVT.

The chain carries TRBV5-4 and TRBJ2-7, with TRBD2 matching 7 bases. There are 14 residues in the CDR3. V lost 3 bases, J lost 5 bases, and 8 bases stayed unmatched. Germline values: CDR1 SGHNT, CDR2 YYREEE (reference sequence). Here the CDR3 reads CASSSRAGRDEQYF. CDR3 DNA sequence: TGTGCCAGCAGCTCCCGCGCGGGGAGGGACGAGCAGTACTTC.

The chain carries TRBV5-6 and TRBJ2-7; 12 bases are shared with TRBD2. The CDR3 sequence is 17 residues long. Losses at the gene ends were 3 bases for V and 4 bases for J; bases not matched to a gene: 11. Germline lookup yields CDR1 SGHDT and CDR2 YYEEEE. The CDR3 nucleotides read TGTGCCAGCAGCTCCGGGACAGGGACTAGCGGGCTTTACGAGCAGTACTTC. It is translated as CASSSGTGTSGLYEQYF.

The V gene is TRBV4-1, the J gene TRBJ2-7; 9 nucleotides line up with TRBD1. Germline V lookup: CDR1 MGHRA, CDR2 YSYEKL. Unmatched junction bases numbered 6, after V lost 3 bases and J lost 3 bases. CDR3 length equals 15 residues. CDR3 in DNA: TGCGCCAGCAGCCATATCGGACAGGGGATCTACGAGCAGTACTTC. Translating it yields CASSHIGQGIYEQYF.

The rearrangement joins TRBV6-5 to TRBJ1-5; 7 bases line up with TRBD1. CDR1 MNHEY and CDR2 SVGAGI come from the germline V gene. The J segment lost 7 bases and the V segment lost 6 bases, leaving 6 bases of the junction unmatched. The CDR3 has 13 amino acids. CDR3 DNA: TGTGCCAGCAGAACCGGACAGGCCCAGCCCCAGCATTTT. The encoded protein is CASRTGQAQPQHF.

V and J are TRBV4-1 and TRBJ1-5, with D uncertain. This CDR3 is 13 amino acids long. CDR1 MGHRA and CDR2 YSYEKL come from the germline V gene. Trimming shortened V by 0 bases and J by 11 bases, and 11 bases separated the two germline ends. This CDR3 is CASSQEGWRAQHF. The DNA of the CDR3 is TGCGCCAGCAGCCAAGAGGGTTGGAGGGCCCAGCATTTT.

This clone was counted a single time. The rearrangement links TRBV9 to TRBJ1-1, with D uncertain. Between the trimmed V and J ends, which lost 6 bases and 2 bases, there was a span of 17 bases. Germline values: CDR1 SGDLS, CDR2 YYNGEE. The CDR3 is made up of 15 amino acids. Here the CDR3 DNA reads TGTGCCAGCACCCCTCGGGAGGTAGGAAACACTGAAGCTTTCTTT. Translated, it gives CASTPREVGNTEAFF. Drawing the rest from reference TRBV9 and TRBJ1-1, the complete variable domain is DSGVTQTPKHLITATGQRVTLRCSPRSGDLSVYWYQQSLDQGLQFLIQYYNGEERAKGNILERFSAQQFPDLHSELNLSSLELGDSALYFCASTPREVGNTEAFFGQGTRLTVV.

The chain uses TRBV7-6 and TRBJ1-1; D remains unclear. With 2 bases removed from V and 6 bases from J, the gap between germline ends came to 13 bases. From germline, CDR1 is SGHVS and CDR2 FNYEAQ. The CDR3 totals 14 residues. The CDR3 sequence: CASSLIGPNSEAFF. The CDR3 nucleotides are TGTGCCAGCAGCTTAATTGGCCCAAATTCTGAAGCTTTCTTT.

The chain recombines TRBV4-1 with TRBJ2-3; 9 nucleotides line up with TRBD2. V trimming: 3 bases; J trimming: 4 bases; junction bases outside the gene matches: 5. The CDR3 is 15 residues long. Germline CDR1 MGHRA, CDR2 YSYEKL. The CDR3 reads CASSHYSGSADTQYF. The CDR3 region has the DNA TGCGCCAGCAGCCATTATAGCGGGAGCGCAGATACGCAGTATTTT.